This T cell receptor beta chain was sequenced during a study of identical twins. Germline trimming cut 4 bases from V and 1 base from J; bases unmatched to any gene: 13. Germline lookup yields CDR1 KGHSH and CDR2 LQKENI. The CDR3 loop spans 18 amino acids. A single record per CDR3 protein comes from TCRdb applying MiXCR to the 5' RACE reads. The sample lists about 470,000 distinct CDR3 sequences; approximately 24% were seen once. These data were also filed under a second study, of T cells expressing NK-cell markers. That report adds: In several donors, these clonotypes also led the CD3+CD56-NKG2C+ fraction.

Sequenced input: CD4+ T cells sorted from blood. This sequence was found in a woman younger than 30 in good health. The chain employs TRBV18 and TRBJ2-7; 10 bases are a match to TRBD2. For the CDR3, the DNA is TGTGCCAGCTCACTCCAAATGACGGGACTAGCGACTTCCTACGAGCAGTACTTC. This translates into CASSLQMTGLATSYEQYF.